Given below is one T cell receptor beta chain in context. This sample was taken from a study of shared clonotypes between healthy human individuals. Produced via immunoSEQ multiplex PCR; TCRdb's table is partial and in-frame only. Among about 710,000 clones listed, roughly 72% were seen once. This TCR derives from a woman in her 30s in good health. The specimen sequenced was memory CD4+ T cells sorted from blood. Sample subset: CD45RA-negative fraction.

Written as DNA, the CDR3 is TGTGCCAGCTCACCGGGAAACAGGGGCGAGACCCAGTACTTC. Encoded protein: CASSPGNRGETQYF. The chain carries TRBV18 and TRBJ2-5, with TRBD1 matching 7 bases. The CDR3 is 14 residues long. V was clipped by 3 bases and J by 5 bases; unmatched bases: 6. The germline CDR1 and CDR2 sequences are KGHSH and LQKENI.